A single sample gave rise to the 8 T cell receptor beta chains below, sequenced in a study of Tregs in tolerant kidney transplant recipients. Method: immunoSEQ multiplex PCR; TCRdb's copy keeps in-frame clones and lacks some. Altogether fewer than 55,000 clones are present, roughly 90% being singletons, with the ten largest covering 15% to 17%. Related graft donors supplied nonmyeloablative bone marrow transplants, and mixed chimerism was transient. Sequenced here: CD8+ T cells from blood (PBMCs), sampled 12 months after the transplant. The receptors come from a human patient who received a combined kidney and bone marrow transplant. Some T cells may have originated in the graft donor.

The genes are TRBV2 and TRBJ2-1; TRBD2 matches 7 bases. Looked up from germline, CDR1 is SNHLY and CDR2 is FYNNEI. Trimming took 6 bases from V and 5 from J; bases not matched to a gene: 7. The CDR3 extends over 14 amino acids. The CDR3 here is CASRGLAADNEQFF. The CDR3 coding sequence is TGTGCCAGCAGGGGTCTAGCGGCAGACAATGAGCAGTTCTTC.

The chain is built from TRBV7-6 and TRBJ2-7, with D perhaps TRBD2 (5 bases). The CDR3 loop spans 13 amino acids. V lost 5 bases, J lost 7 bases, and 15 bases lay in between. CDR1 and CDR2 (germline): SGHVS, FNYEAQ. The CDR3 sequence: CASSLGGEWEQYF. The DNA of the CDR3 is TGTGCCAGCAGCCTTGGAGGTGAATGGGAGCAGTACTTC.

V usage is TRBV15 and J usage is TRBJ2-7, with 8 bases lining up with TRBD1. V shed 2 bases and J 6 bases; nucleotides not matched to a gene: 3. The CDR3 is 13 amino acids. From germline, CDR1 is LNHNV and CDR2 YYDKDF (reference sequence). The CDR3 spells CATSRTTGVEQYF. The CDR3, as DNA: TGTGCCACCAGCAGAACGACAGGGGTCGAGCAGTACTTC.

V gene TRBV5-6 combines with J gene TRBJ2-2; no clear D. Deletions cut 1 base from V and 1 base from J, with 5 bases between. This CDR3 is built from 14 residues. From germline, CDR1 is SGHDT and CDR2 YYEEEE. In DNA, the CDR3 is TGTGCCAGCAGCTTGTTACAGAACACCGGGGAGCTGTTTTTT. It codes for CASSLLQNTGELFF.

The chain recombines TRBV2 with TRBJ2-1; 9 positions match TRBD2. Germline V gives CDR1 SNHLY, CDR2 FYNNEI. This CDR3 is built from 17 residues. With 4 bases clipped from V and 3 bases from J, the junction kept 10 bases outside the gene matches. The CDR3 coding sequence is TGTGCCAGCAGTGTGGTTAGCGGGGGAGATTACTACAATGAGCAGTTCTTC. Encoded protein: CASSVVSGGDYYNEQFF.

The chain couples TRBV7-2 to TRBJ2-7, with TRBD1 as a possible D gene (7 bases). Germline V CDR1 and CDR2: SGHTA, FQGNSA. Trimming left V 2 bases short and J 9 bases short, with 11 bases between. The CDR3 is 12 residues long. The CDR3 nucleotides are TGTGCCAGCAGCTTAAGCAGGGGGGCGCAGTACTTC. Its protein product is CASSLSRGAQYF.

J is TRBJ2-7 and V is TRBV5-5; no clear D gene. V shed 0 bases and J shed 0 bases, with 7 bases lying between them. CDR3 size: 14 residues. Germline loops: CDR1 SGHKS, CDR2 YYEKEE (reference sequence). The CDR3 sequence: CASSLASGSYEQYF. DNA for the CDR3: TGTGCCAGCAGCTTGGCGTCGGGCTCCTACGAGCAGTACTTC.

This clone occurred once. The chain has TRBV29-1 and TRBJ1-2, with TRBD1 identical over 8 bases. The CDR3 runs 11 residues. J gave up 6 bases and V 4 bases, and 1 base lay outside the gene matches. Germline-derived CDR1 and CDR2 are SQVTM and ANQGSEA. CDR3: CSVVTGDGYTF. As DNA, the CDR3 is TGCAGCGTTGTGACAGGGGATGGCTACACCTTC.